This T cell receptor beta chain is drawn from a study of cytomegalovirus exposure and HLA in healthy donors (dated by TCRdb to between 2016 and 2019). In the study overall: A later analysis indicated that the roughly 130 validation repertoires were generated on the platform also employed for the 650 to 850 repertoires of the first cohort. The study aimed to test whether signatures of past pathogen exposure could be identified by cataloging public T cell receptors. The study combined high-throughput TCR immunosequencing, statistical association of individual TCRs with disease status, and machine learning to predict cytomegalovirus infection status. In addition to the first cohort of roughly 670 subjects, a separate validation cohort of under 150 different subjects was used.

The receptor library was made with the immunoSEQ multiplex PCR assay. Concerning the study's data processing: A statistical classification framework was developed to diagnose cytomegalovirus status using the catalog of TCR beta chain sequences. In its TCRdb copy, this immuneACCESS table keeps in-frame sequences only and misses some clones. Where compared with another copy, unresolved V genes explain less than half of these, and the others have no known cause. From that table come the V and J calls and clone size; the DNA was used to work out D and trimming. The sample includes about 220,000 clones, with under 95% observed a single time. The ten largest account for 1% to 1.2% of the sample. Concerning this clone: The target of this receptor is not known. No base quality values were provided; no much bigger clone lies one nucleotide off.

Relative to germline, V is 2 bases shorter and J is 5 bases shorter, with 12 bases between their ends. The CDR3 numbers 14 residues from cysteine through phenylalanine. Left in the record is the CDR3 DNA by itself, 42 bases read in frame from the first base. The germline V gene supplies CDR1 SQVTM and CDR2 ANQGSEA. What the study reported, not specific to this receptor: In vitro tests confirmed that a few of the cytomegalovirus-associated TCR beta chains recognize cytomegalovirus antigens. A later analysis found that TCRs clustered in the first cohort also tended to co-occur in the roughly 120 validation repertoires, with more than 90% of cluster scores above 0. The authors suggested that the approach could potentially be generalized to other disease states and immunological phenotypes. Most TCR sequences were seen in very few donors, while some public TCRs were found in many individuals. The validation cohort had no HLA typing available for a later analysis, so co-occurrence within that cohort was assessed over all 130 or so repertoires. The study listed 150 to 200 TCR beta chains as associated with cytomegalovirus. The classifier was reported to diagnose cytomegalovirus status with high specificity and sensitivity in both the original cohort and the validation cohort.

The donors belonged to the validation cohort of under 150 subjects, which was separate from the roughly 700-subject first cohort. What was sequenced was PBMCs. The V and J genes are TRBV29-1 and TRBJ2-2; TRBD2 is possibly the D segment (6 matching bases). The receptor's source is a woman aged 18-29 years in good health and CMV-seronegative. The CDR3 loop reads CSVERLVETGELFF. The sequenced DNA: TGCAGCGTTGAAAGACTAGTGGAGACCGGGGAGCTGTTTTTT.